The T cell receptor beta chain under discussion was sequenced for a study of T cells after posttransplantation cyclophosphamide (TCRdb year 2016). Some background on the complete study: Using TRB sequencing, the study followed how the T cell repertoire reconstituted after myeloablative bone marrow transplantation in which posttransplantation cyclophosphamide served as GVHD prophylaxis. Antigen receptor sequencing covered samples from a few dozen PTCy-treated patients and 16 of their related bone marrow donors. Blood from all 30 or so PTCy patients with 1-year posttransplant specimens was subjected to TRB sequencing. Up to about 3 additional blood samples from 2 to 5.2 years after transplant were also TRB-sequenced in 3 patients, as was pretransplant blood from a handful of patients. Because TRA and TRB clonality correlated tightly in about ten samples, the subsequent TCR analyses were limited to TRB only. Public TRB sequences were compared against a database of over 3,500 sequences linked to responses to pathogens, tumor antigens, self-antigens and alloantigens. The study at large found these results: At 1-2 months, donor-recipient similarity was low but rose over the first year, and the later blood repertoires were often dominated by donor CD8+ memory clones. Across approximately 45 patients, TRB clonality was highly associated with recipient CMV seropositivity and CMV reactivation, and diversity in PTCy patients was similar to diversity in CNI/methotrexate controls. The TRB repertoires of T cells infiltrating skin or the GI tract showed only limited overlap with the TRB repertoires found in blood.

The germline V and J ends show losses of 10 bases and 3 bases respectively, and no gene match explains 13 bases of the junction. Taken from the germline V gene, the CDR1 and CDR2 loops are MNHEY and SVGAGI. CDR3 length: 15 amino acids, cysteine to phenylalanine. CDR3 DNA is the only sequence kept; it has 45 bases, read in frame from the first base. Genomic DNA was used for TRB sequencing, which was performed with the immunoSEQ assay at survey resolution or with the hsTCRB kit. In the original analysis: The immunoSEQ software handled initial read processing, and the LymphoSeq R package was used for repertoire analyses. For each TRB dataset, clonality was calculated as 1 minus normalized Shannon entropy, and the Gini coefficient was computed as well. Phenotypes of unsorted samples were inferred by mapping TRB sequences from sorted subsets of the recipient or donor onto the same recipient's unsorted samples. In its TCRdb copy, this immuneACCESS table keeps in-frame sequences only and misses some clones. Where compared with another copy, unresolved V genes explain less than half of these, and the others have no known cause. Clonal size and the V and J genes are those of that table, whereas D and trimming came from the DNA. The sample records about 3,200 clones, none occurring a single time. 13% of the sample comes from the top ten.

Taken with the paper, the label for treatment or condition translates to: high-dose cyclophosphamide on days +3 and +4 as single-agent GVHD prophylaxis. PTCy patients received busulfan and fludarabine conditioning, a related or unrelated marrow graft, and cyclophosphamide on days +3 and +4. PTCy-treated patients came from a prospective multi-institutional clinical trial. Mononuclear cells from peripheral blood and bone marrow were separated by Ficoll-Hypaque density centrifugation and then cryopreserved. For this clone: The antigen it binds to is not known. No base qualities exist here, and no much larger clone lies one base off it.

Source: PBMCs, taken after allogeneic stem cell transplant with posttransplant cyclophosphamide. The V and J segments used are TRBV6-5 and TRBJ2-3, and 7 junction bases match TRBD1. This receptor was taken from a female patient in her 60s who received an allogeneic stem cell transplant from a related donor and was CMV-positive. After a transplant, some T cells may be of graft donor origin. The CDR3 reads CATRATGVETDTQYF. The sequenced DNA is TGTGCCACCCGGGCTACAGGGGTTGAAACAGATACGCAGTATTTT.